A single sample gave rise to the 26 T cell receptor beta chains below, sequenced in a study of Graves' ophthalmopathy and Graves' hyperthyroidism (dated by TCRdb to the late 2010s). Sequenced on an Illumina HiSeq 2000. For repertoire sequencing, the TCR beta CDR3 regions were amplified from RNA transcripts. HTBI primers and the Qiagen OneStep RT-PCR kit were used in a first-round RT-PCR, which was followed by a second-round multiplex PCR, size selection and purification. TCRdb cleaned the public reads at Q25 with fastp, built clones with MiXCR and kept in-frame beta chains. Each entry merges the rows of one CDR3 protein and shows their most common DNA and genes. The sample includes roughly 400,000 distinct CDR3 sequences, with roughly 15% observed a single time. In total, the top ten clones hold about 7% of the sample. Sequencing input: peripheral blood. These receptors were obtained from a woman aged 18-35 years with stable Graves' hyperthyroidism. Donor details come from another sample of the same person, matched by shared clones.

This clonotype was found many times. The gene calls are TRBV24-1 and TRBJ1-2; D gene ambiguous. Trimming pared 2 bases from V and 9 bases from J, leaving 21 bases between. Germline CDR1 and CDR2: KGHDR and SFDVKD. The length of the CDR3 is 16 residues. The CDR3 sequence: CATSDSRNGLFASYTF. CDR3 nucleotides: TGTGCCACCAGTGATTCCCGGAATGGCCTCTTCGCCAGCTACACCTTC.

This clonotype was picked up a small number of times. This may stem from a read error, because a much larger clone lies one nucleotide away. The J gene is TRBJ1-1, the V gene TRBV5-1; 10 nucleotides align to TRBD1. This CDR3 is 15 amino acids long. CDR1 SGHRS and CDR2 YFSETQ come from the germline V gene. DNA of the CDR3: TGCGCCAGCAGCAGGGACAGGGGACAGAACACTGAAGCTTGCTTT. This translates into CASSRDRGQNTEACF.

The chain combines TRBV11-1 with TRBJ2-3; TRBD2 matches at 8 bases. The length of the CDR3 is 17 residues. CDR1 SGHAT and CDR2 FQDESV come from the germline V gene (reference sequence). V was clipped by 4 bases and J by 6 bases; unmatched bases: 15. The CDR3 protein is CASSSLRVGGGRDTQYF. The CDR3 DNA sequence: TGTGCCAGCAGCTCCTTAAGAGTGGGCGGGGGGCGTGATACGCAGTATTTT.

The table lists this clonotype with a few counts. The rearrangement uses TRBV2 and TRBJ1-6, with D perhaps TRBD1 (6 bases). This CDR3 spans 13 amino acids. The germline V and J ends were trimmed by 8 bases and 10 bases, with 15 bases remaining between them. Germline V CDR1 and CDR2: SNHLY, FYNNEI. CDR3 DNA: TGTGCCAGCGGGGGGCGCGTGCAATCACCCCTCCACTTT. Its translation: CASGGRVQSPLHF.

In its sample, this clonotype was seen a few times. This chain joins TRBV19 and TRBJ2-5, with 7 bases lining up with TRBD1. This CDR3 has 15 amino acids. Germline V CDR1 and CDR2: LNHDA, SQIVND (reference sequence). The J segment lost 5 bases and the V segment lost 4 bases, leaving 10 bases of the junction unmatched. CDR3 sequence reads: CASSTAGGARETQYF. The CDR3 nucleotides are TGTGCCAGTAGTACCGCAGGGGGTGCACGGGAGACCCAGTACTTC.

This clonotype was recorded many times. One end of the junction varies from germline; a read error may be responsible. This chain joins TRBV12-3 or TRBV12-4 and TRBJ1-6, with D tentatively TRBD1 (6 bases). CDR3 length: 14 amino acids. The CDR3 DNA follows: TGCGCCAGCAGCTTTGGACAGAATAATTCACCCCTCCACTTT. The encoded protein is CASSFGQNNSPLHF.

This clonotype showed up many times. The chain combines TRBV29-1 with TRBJ1-2, with TRBD1 as a possible D gene (5 bases). The ends were cut back, 6 bases at V and 3 bases at J, with 8 bases in the middle. The CDR3 length is 11 residues. Looked up from germline, CDR1 is SQVTM and CDR2 is ANQGSEA. CDR3 in amino acids: CSVRGDYGYTF. The DNA of the CDR3 is TGCAGCGTGAGGGGAGACTATGGCTACACCTTC.

This clonotype occurred a few times. The chain employs TRBV5-6 and TRBJ1-1, with 7 positions matching TRBD1. The CDR3 is 17 amino acids. V shed 4 bases, J shed 0 bases, and the junction held 12 bases outside the gene matches. Germline V gene sequence: CDR1 SGHDT, CDR2 YYEEEE. The CDR3 spells CASSIGTAQNMNTEAFF. The DNA of the CDR3 is TGTGCCAGCAGCATCGGGACAGCTCAGAACATGAACACTGAAGCTTTCTTT. The full variable domain, rest sourced from reference TRBV5-6 and TRBJ1-1, is DAGVTQSPTHLIKTRGQQVTLRCSPKSGHDTVSWYQQALGQGPQFIFQYYEEEERQRGNFPDRFSGHQFPNYSSELNVNALLLGDSALYLCASSIGTAQNMNTEAFFGQGTRLTVV.

The chain recombines TRBV7-6 with TRBJ1-1; the D gene is possibly TRBD1 (6 bases). V was cut by 5 bases and J by 5 bases, with 15 bases left in between. Germline values: CDR1 SGHVS, CDR2 FNYEAQ. There are 14 residues in the CDR3. The CDR3: CASSPLGRGTEAFF. CDR3 nucleotides: TGTGCCAGCAGCCCCCTAGGGAGGGGGACTGAAGCTTTCTTT.

There are many counts of this clonotype. The chain combines TRBV6-1 with TRBJ1-5; no reliable D call. Germline V CDR1 and CDR2: MNHNS, SASEGT. Trimming stripped 5 bases from V and 1 base from J, with 12 bases between. CDR3 size: 15 residues. The CDR3 is CASSTLLRSNQPQHF. The CDR3 nucleotides read TGTGCCAGCAGTACCCTCCTGAGGAGCAATCAGCCCCAGCATTTT.

This clonotype was seen ten or more times. V gene TRBV6-5 combines with J gene TRBJ1-2; maybe TRBD1 (6 bases). The CDR3 covers 14 residues. CDR1 and CDR2 from the germline V gene are MNHEY and SVGAGI. Between the trimmed V and J ends, which lost 5 bases and 4 bases, there was a span of 14 bases. The CDR3 loop is CASSTRDTLYGYTF. CDR3 sequence (DNA): TGTGCCAGCAGTACTCGGGACACCCTCTATGGCTACACCTTC.

This clonotype was detected many times. The V call is TRBV9, the J call TRBJ2-7; no clear D gene. V was shortened by 0 bases and J by 5 bases, with 12 bases between the two germline ends. CDR3 size: 14 residues. CDR1 and CDR2 (germline): SGDLS, YYNGEE. This CDR3 is CASSVGGREDEQYF. DNA for the CDR3: TGTGCCAGCAGCGTAGGAGGTAGGGAAGACGAGCAGTACTTC.

Many counts were recorded for this clonotype. The chain employs TRBV2 and TRBJ2-7; TRBD1 matches at 10 bases. Germline-derived CDR1 and CDR2 are SNHLY and FYNNEI. CDR3 length: 15 residues. With V trimmed by 5 bases and J by 6 bases, 10 bases remained unmatched. Here the CDR3 reads CASSFRTGGVGEQYF. The CDR3 coding sequence is TGTGCCAGCAGTTTCCGGACAGGGGGGGTGGGCGAGCAGTACTTC. The full variable domain, rest sourced from reference TRBV2 and TRBJ2-7, is EPEVTQTPSHQVTQMGQEVILRCVPISNHLYFYWYRQILGQKVEFLVSFYNNEISEKSEIFDDQFSVERPDGSNFTLKIRSTKLEDSAMYFCASSFRTGGVGEQYFGPGTRLTVT.

Comments on this clonotype: A read error is likely, as this CDR3 ends without the conserved phenylalanine or tryptophan. The CDR3 DNA sequence: TGTGCCAGCTCACCGGAGGGTACTGAAGCTTTCTAT. Amino acid sequence: CASSPEGTEAFY. This chain uses TRBV18 with TRBJ1-1, with no clear D. Germline CDR1 is KGHSH and CDR2 is LQKENI. This CDR3 spans 12 amino acids. V lost 3 bases and J 5 bases, leaving 7 bases between the germline ends.

This clonotype was recorded many times. The chain recombines TRBV6-2 or TRBV6-3 with TRBJ2-2; no clear D. The CDR3 extends over 16 amino acids. Trimming cost V 7 bases and J 1 base, with 16 bases left between them. In germline, CDR1 is MNHEY, CDR2 SVGEGT. CDR3 coding DNA: TGTGCCAGCATAAACAGCCCACGACTGAACACCGGGGAGCTGTTTTTT. Translation gives CASINSPRLNTGELFF.

This clonotype was counted at least ten times. The V and J genes are TRBV20-1 and TRBJ1-2, with unresolved D. V was shortened by 3 bases and J by 8 bases, with 16 bases between the two germline ends. CDR1 and CDR2 (germline): DFQATT, SNEGSKA (reference sequence). The CDR3 has 13 amino acids. The CDR3, as DNA: TGCAGTGCTAGTAAATCAAGCCCTAGAGGCTACACCTTC. Translated, it gives CSASKSSPRGYTF.

The V gene is TRBV6-1, the J gene TRBJ1-5, with 7 bases lining up with TRBD1. The CDR3 extends over 16 amino acids. Germline V lookup: CDR1 MNHNS, CDR2 SASEGT. Trimming removed 0 bases from V and 7 bases from J; junction bases left unmatched: 9. CDR3 loop: CASSEAVGGGGQPQHF. The CDR3 nucleotides read TGTGCCAGCAGTGAAGCGGTAGGGGGCGGTGGCCAGCCCCAGCATTTT.

This clonotype showed up many times. The chain carries TRBV20-1 and TRBJ1-1; D is unclear. Trimming left V 2 bases short and J 1 base short, with 5 bases between. The germline gives CDR1 DFQATT, CDR2 SNEGSKA (reference sequence). This CDR3 comprises 12 residues. The CDR3 sequence is CSARRGNTEAFF. In DNA, the CDR3 is TGCAGTGCTAGAAGAGGGAACACTGAAGCTTTCTTT.

This clonotype was picked up many times. The rearrangement links TRBV11-2 to TRBJ1-2, with a possible D match to TRBD1 (5 bases). The CDR3 has 14 amino acids. Germline CDR1 and CDR2: SGHAT and FQNNGV. Trimming pared 5 bases from V and 4 bases from J, leaving 14 bases between. The CDR3 DNA is TGTGCCAGCAGCCGTGGAGGGACGGTCTATGGCTACACCTTC. Its protein product is CASSRGGTVYGYTF.

The rearrangement links TRBV6-1 to TRBJ2-7, with 7 bases aligning to TRBD1. Trimming cost V 2 bases and J 4 bases; bases outside gene matches: 5. Germline CDR1 MNHNS, CDR2 SASEGT. The CDR3 spans 14 residues. In nucleotides, the CDR3 is TGTGCCAGCAGTGAAAAGGGGACAGCTTACGAGCAGTACTTC. It encodes CASSEKGTAYEQYF.

The gene calls are TRBV20-1 and TRBJ2-7; D is possibly TRBD2 (6 bases). The ends were cut back, 6 bases at V and 0 bases at J, with 18 bases in the middle. This CDR3 comprises 15 residues. The germline gives CDR1 DFQATT, CDR2 SNEGSKA (reference sequence). The CDR3 nucleotides read TGCAGTGCATCGAAACTAGCAACGAGCTCCTACGAGCAGTACTTC. The encoded protein is CSASKLATSSYEQYF.

This clonotype showed up many times. The CDR3 loop reads CASSEIANQPQHF. The CDR3 DNA is TGCGCCAGCAGTGAGATTGCGAATCAGCCCCAGCATTTT. V usage is TRBV10-1 and J usage is TRBJ1-5; D remains ambiguous. CDR1 and CDR2 (germline): WNHNN, SYGVQD (reference sequence). V was trimmed by 2 bases and J by 4 bases, leaving 6 bases between them. The CDR3 runs to 13 residues.

Many counts were recorded for this clonotype. The rearrangement uses TRBV6-5 and TRBJ1-1; D is undetermined. V dropped 8 bases and J dropped 1 base, with 14 bases sitting between them. Germline V lookup: CDR1 MNHEY, CDR2 SVGAGI. CDR3 length: 14 residues. The CDR3 is CASLLTWENTEAFF. The CDR3 DNA sequence: TGTGCCAGCCTGCTAACGTGGGAGAACACTGAAGCTTTCTTT.

This clonotype was observed at least ten times. The chain is built from TRBV6-1 and TRBJ1-1; D possibly corresponds to TRBD1 (5 bases). The CDR3 contains 13 residues. V lost 7 bases to trimming and J lost 4 bases, with 13 bases between them. From germline, CDR1 is MNHNS and CDR2 SASEGT. The CDR3 DNA reads as TGTGCCAGCAACAAGGGAGGGGCCACTGAAGCTTTCTTT. Protein sequence: CASNKGGATEAFF.

At least ten counts were recorded for this clonotype. The chain carries TRBV12-3 or TRBV12-4 and TRBJ1-2; D is undetermined. Trimming left V 0 bases short and J 0 bases short, with 2 bases between. The CDR3 totals 13 residues. The CDR3 loop is CASSLAPNYGYTF. Here the CDR3 DNA reads TGTGCCAGCAGTTTAGCCCCTAACTATGGCTACACCTTC.

The sample holds many counts of this clonotype. The gene calls are TRBV6-1 and TRBJ1-1, with TRBD1 as a possible D gene (6 bases). The germline CDR1 and CDR2 sequences are MNHNS and SASEGT. The CDR3 is 13 amino acids. Trimming cost V 8 bases and J 6 bases, with 16 bases left between them. CDR3 sequence reads: CASGAQGLAEAFF. CDR3 in DNA: TGTGCCAGCGGGGCCCAGGGGTTGGCTGAAGCTTTCTTT.